This TCR beta chain was profiled in a study of blood T cell repertoires in COVID-19. Overall study: Acute and convalescent COVID-19 samples came from the United States, Italy and Spain.

Participants had their cohort set by participant-reported clinical history. As concerns this clone: Other DNA sequences from this sample encode an identical CDR3 as well.

Method: immunoSEQ multiplex PCR; TCRdb's copy keeps in-frame clones and lacks some. The table shows 300,000 or so clones, with 75% to 95% occurring only once. Trimming took 5 bases from V and 2 from J, leaving 7 bases between them. This CDR3 comprises 12 residues. CDR1 and CDR2 from the germline V gene are MDHEN and SYDVKM. Material: PBMCs or T cells enriched from blood (not recorded which). The rearrangement uses TRBV28 and TRBJ2-7, with D unresolved. This receptor was taken from a woman in her 30s who had recovered from COVID-19. The CDR3 bases are TGTGCCAGCAGTGGCTTACCCTACGAGCAGTACTTC. Translating it yields CASSGLPYEQYF.